Listed below are T cell receptor beta chains from one sample, sequenced in a study of circulating CD8 cells and anti-PD-1 response in melanoma. TCRdb recomputed calls from the reads with MiXCR, one row per CDR3 protein. In the table there are hundreds of distinct CDR3 sequences, around 11% of which are singletons. The sample was CD8+ T cells from PBMCs, taken at baseline or after one month of anti-PD-1 therapy (not recorded which). These TCRs come from a human donor with melanoma. Each CDR3 is given with its conserved first and last residue. Each record gives: J gene, V gene, CDR3 protein.

>TRBJ2-7|TRBV27
CASSFGVPGCYEQYF
>TRBJ2-2|TRBV12-3/TRBV12-4
CASSPAGTSGDYGELFF
>TRBJ2-1|TRBV7-9
CASTLDLNNEQFF
>TRBJ2-7|TRBV19
CASQGAQMGEQYF
>TRBJ2-2|TRBV25-1
CASSGPPRANTGELFF
>TRBJ1-2|TRBV27
CASSFGTGSYYGYTF
>TRBJ1-3|TRBV29-1
CSVEGYGQQTGNTIYF
>TRBJ2-2|TRBV7-8
CASSLVPTSGELFF
>TRBJ2-2|TRBV11-2
CASSLMRNTGELFF
>TRBJ2-2|TRBV11-1
CASSLAGGHGGELFF
>TRBJ2-1|TRBV19
CASGEGMGNEQFF
>TRBJ2-1|TRBV28
CASSFEGGYNEQFF
>TRBJ2-3|TRBV6-6
CASSYLALAGGHDTDTQYF
>TRBJ2-1|TRBV10-3
CAIKASGGPTYNEQFF
>TRBJ1-2|TRBV19
CATGSIVAAYTF
>TRBJ2-7|TRBV5-8
CASSFRTGNHEQYF
>TRBJ2-1|TRBV4-1
CASSQREGSFRYNEQFF
>TRBJ2-7|TRBV20-1
CSASQSRGTYEQYF
>TRBJ2-1|TRBV20-1
CSASPVVAGNHEQFF
>TRBJ2-3|TRBV20-1
CSARGGLTDTQYF
>TRBJ1-1|TRBV7-2
CASSLVMNTEAFF
>TRBJ2-2|TRBV2
CASFGMSNTGELFF
>TRBJ1-1|TRBV10-3
CAISEIVMGSTEAFF
>TRBJ2-3|TRBV4-1
CASSQGVAFTDTQYF
>TRBJ1-1|TRBV27
CASSPQGGSTEAFF
>TRBJ2-7|TRBV2
CASGRDTLTNEQYF